This TCR beta chain was found in a study of cytomegalovirus exposure and HLA in healthy donors. Primers for the PCR totalled 60 Vbeta and 13 Jbeta. Assay: immunoSEQ multiplex PCR; the TCRdb copy retains only in-frame clones and omits some. The data contain approximately 150,000 clones, roughly 70% of them seen just once; the ten biggest clones take up roughly 2.7%. The sequence was obtained from a woman in her forties in good health and CMV-seropositive. Sequencing input: PBMCs.

The CDR3 here is CAIREGQGGTGELFF. CDR3 in DNA: TGTGCCATCAGGGAGGGGCAGGGAGGTACCGGGGAGCTGTTTTTT. The V gene is TRBV10-3, the J gene TRBJ2-2; perhaps TRBD2 as D (6 bases). With 6 bases removed from V and 5 bases from J, the gap between germline ends came to 16 bases. The CDR3 totals 15 residues. Per germline, CDR1 ENHRY and CDR2 SYGVKD.